The entry that follows covers one TCR beta chain sequence. This CDR3 is also generated by other DNA sequences in the sample. The source of the sample is a study of shared clonotypes between healthy human individuals. Measured with immunoSEQ multiplex PCR; TCRdb has only the in-frame clones, and not every one. The sample contains some 2,500,000 clones, around 90% of which appear only once. CDR1 is SQVTM, CDR2 ANQGSEA, per germline. The germline V and J ends were trimmed by 4 bases and 4 bases, with 4 bases remaining between them. This CDR3 contains 10 residues. V usage is TRBV29-1 and J usage is TRBJ2-5; D is unclear. The sample was naive CD4+ T cells from PBMCs. The subset: CD45RA+ positively selected. The clonotype was recovered from a man aged 18 to 30 in good health. Some clones in this sample may be carry-over from other donors' samples. The DNA for the CDR3 is TGCAGCGTTGGTCGAGAGACCCAGTACTTC. Translating gives CSVGRETQYF.